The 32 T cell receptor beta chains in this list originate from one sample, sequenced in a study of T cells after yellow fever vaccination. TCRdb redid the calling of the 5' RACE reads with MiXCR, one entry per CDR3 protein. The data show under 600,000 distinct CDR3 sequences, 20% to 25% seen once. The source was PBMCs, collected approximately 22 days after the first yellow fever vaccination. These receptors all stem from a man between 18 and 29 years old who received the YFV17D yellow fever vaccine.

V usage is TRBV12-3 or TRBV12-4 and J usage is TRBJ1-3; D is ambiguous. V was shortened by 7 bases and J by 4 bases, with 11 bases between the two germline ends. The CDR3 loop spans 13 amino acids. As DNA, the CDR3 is TGTGCCAGCACCCGGACCGAGGGAAACACCATATATTTT. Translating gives CASTRTEGNTIYF.

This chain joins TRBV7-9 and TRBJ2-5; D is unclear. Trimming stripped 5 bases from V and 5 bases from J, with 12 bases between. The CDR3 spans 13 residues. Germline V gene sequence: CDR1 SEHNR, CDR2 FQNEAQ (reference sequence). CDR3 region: CASSPKGSETQYF. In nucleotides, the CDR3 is TGTGCCAGCAGCCCCAAAGGGTCGGAGACCCAGTACTTC.

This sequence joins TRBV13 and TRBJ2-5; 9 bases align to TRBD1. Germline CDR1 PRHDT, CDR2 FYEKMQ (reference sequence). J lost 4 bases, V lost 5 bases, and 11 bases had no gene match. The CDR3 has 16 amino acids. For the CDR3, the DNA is TGTGCCAGCAGCCGAGCGTGGACAGGGGATAGAGAGACCCAGTACTTC. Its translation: CASSRAWTGDRETQYF.

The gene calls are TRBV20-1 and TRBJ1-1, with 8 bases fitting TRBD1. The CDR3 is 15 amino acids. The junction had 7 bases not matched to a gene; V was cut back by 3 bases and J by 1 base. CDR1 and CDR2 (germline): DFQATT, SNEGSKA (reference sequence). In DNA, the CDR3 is TGCAGTGCTAGTGACGCCGGGACAGGGAACACTGAAGCTTTCTTT. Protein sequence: CSASDAGTGNTEAFF.

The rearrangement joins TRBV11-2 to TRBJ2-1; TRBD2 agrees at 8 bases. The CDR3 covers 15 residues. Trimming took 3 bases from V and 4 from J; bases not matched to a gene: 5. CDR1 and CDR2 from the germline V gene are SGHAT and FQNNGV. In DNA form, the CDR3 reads TGTGCCAGCAGCTTTGAGCCTAGCGGGTACAATGAGCAGTTCTTC. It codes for CASSFEPSGYNEQFF.

CDR3 DNA: TGCGCCAGCACCAGCTTGGGGGGCGACACCGGGGAGCTGTTTTTT. It is translated as CASTSLGGDTGELFF. This chain connects TRBV5-1 to TRBJ2-2; D tentatively reads TRBD1 or TRBD2 (6 bases each). CDR3 length: 15 amino acids. Germline CDR1 reads SGHRS; CDR2 reads YFSETQ. The germline V and J ends were trimmed by 6 bases and 3 bases, with 15 bases remaining between them.

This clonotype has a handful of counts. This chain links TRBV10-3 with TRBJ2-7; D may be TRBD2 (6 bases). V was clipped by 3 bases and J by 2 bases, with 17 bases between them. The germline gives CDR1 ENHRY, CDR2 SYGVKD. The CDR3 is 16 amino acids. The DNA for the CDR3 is TGTGCCATCAGTGACCTGACCGGGACTCGTCCCTACGAGCAGTACTTC. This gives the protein CAISDLTGTRPYEQYF.

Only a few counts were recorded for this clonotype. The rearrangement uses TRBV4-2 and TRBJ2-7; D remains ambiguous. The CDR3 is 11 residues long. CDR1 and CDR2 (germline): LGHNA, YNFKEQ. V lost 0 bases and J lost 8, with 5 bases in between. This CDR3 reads CASSQERQQYF. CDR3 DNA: TGTGCCAGCAGCCAAGAACGCCAGCAGTACTTC.

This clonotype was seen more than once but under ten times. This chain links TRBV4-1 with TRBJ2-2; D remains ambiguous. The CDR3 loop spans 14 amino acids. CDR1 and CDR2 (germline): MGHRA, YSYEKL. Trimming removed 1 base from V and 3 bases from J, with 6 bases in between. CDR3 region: CASSQALDTGELFF. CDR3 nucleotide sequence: TGCGCCAGCAGCCAAGCATTGGACACCGGGGAGCTGTTTTTT.

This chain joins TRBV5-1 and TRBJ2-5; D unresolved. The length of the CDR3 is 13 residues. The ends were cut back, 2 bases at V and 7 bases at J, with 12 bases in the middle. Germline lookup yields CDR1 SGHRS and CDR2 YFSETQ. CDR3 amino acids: CASSLELMGTQYF. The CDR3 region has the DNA TGCGCCAGCAGCTTAGAGCTAATGGGGACCCAGTACTTC.

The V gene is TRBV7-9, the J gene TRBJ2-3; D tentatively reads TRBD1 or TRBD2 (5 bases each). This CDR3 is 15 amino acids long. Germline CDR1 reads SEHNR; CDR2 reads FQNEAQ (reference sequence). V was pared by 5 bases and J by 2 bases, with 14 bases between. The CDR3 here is CASSTTGTVTDTQYF. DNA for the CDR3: TGTGCCAGCAGCACGACGGGGACCGTCACAGATACGCAGTATTTT.

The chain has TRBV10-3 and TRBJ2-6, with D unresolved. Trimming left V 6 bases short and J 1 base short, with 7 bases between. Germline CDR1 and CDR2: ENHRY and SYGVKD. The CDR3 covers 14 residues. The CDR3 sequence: CAISPESGANVLTF. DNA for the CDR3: TGTGCCATCAGCCCCGAATCTGGGGCCAACGTCCTGACTTTC.

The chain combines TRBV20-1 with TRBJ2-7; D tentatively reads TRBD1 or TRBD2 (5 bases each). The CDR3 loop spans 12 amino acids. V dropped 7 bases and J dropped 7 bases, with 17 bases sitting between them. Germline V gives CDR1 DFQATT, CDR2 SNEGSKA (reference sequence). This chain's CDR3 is CSVRAGTGEQYV. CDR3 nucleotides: TGCAGTGTAAGAGCAGGGACGGGGGAGCAGTACGTC.

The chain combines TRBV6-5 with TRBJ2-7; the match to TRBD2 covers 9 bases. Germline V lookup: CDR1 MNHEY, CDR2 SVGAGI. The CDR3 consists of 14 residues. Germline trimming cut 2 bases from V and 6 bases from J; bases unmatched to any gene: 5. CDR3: CASSYASGACEQYF. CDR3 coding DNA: TGTGCCAGCAGTTACGCTAGCGGGGCCTGCGAGCAGTACTTC.

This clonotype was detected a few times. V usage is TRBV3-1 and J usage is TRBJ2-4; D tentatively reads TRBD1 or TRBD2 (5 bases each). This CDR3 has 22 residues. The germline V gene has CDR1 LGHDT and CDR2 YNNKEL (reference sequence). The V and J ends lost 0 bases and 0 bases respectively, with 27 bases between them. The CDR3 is CASSQEGTGSYLTTIAKNIQYF. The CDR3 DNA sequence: TGTGCCAGCAGCCAAGAGGGGACGGGAAGTTACCTTACCACTATAGCCAAAAACATTCAGTACTTC.

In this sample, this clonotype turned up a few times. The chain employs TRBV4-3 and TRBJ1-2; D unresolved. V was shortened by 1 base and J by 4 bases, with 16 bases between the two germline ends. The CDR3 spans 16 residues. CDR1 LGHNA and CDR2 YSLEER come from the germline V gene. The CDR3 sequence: CASSQGDRLEGYGYTF. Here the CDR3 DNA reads TGCGCCAGCAGCCAAGGAGACCGGCTTGAGGGCTATGGCTACACCTTC.

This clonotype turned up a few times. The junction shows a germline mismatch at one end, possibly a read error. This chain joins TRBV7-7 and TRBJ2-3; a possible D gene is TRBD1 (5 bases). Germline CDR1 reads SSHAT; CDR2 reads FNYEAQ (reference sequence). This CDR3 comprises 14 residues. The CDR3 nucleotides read TGTGCTAGCAGCCCAGGGTTTCTCACAGATACGCAGTATTTT. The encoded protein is CASSPGFLTDTQYF.

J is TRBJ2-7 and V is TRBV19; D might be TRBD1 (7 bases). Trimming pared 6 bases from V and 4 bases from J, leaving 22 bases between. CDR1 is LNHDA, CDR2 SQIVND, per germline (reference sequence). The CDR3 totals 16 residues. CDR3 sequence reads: CASSHRRGDSRYEQYF. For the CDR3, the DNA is TGTGCCAGTAGCCACCGGAGGGGGGACAGCAGGTACGAGCAGTACTTC. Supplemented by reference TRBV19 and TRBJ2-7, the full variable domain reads DGGITQSPKYLFRKEGQNVTLSCEQNLNHDAMYWYRQDPGQGLRLIYYSQIVNDFQKGDIAEGYSVSREKKESFPLTVTSAQKNPTAFYLCASSHRRGDSRYEQYFGPGTRLTVT.

This CDR3 is CASSLALPSSSYNEQFF. The CDR3 DNA follows: TGCGCCAGCAGCTTGGCCCTTCCGTCGAGCTCCTACAATGAGCAGTTCTTC. This chain links TRBV5-1 with TRBJ2-1; the D is unclear. The CDR3 is 17 residues long. Germline CDR1 reads SGHRS; CDR2 reads YFSETQ. Deletions cut 0 bases from V and 0 bases from J, with 13 bases between.

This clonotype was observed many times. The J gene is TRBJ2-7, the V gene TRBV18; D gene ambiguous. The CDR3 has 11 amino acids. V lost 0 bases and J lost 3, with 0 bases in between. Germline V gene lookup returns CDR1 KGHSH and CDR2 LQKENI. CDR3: CASSPPYEQYV. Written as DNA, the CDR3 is TGTGCCAGCTCACCACCCTACGAGCAGTACGTC.

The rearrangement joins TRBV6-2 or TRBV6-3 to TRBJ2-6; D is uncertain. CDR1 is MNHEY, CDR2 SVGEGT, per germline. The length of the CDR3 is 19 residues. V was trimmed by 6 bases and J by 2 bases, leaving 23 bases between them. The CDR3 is CASSPHLGRRLAGANVLTF. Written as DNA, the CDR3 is TGTGCCAGCAGCCCCCATTTGGGCAGGAGACTCGCTGGGGCCAACGTCCTGACTTTC.

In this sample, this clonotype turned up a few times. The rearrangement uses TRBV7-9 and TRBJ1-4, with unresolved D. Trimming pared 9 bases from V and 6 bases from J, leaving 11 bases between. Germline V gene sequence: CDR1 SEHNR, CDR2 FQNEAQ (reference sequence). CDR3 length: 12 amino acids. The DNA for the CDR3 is TGTGCCAGTTCCGATCTAGATGAAAAACTGTTTTTT. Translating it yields CASSDLDEKLFF.

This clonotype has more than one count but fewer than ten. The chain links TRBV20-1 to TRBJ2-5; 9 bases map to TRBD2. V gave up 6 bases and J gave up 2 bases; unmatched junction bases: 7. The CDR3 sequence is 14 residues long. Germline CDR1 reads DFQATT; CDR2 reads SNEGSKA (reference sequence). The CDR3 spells CSAPRTSGQETQYF. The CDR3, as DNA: TGCAGTGCCCCCCGAACTAGCGGGCAAGAGACCCAGTACTTC.

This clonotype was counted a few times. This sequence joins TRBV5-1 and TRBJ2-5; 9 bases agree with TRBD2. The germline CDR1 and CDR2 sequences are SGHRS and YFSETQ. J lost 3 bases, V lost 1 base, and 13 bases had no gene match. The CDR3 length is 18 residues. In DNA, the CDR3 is TGCGCCAGCAGCTTGAGGCTAGCGGGGATACCGGCTAAAGAGACCCAGTACTTC. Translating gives CASSLRLAGIPAKETQYF.

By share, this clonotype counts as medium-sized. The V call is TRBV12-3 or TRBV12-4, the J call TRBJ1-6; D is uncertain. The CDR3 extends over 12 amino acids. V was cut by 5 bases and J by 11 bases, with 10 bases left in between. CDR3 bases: TGTGCCAGCAGTAACCCACCCGCACCCCTCCACTTT. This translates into CASSNPPAPLHF.

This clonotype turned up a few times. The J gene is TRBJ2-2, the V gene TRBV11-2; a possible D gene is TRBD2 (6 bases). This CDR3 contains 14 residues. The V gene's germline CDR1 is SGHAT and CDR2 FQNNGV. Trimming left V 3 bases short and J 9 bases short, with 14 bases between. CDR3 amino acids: CASSLETRSRELFF. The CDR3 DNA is TGTGCCAGCAGCTTGGAGACTAGAAGCCGGGAGCTGTTTTTT.

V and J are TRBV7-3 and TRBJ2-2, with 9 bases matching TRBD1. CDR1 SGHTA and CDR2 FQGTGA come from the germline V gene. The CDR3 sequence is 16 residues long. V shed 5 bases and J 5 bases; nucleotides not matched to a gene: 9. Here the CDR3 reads CASSRMVGTGTGELFF. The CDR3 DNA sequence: TGTGCCAGCAGCCGCATGGTTGGGACAGGGACCGGGGAGCTGTTTTTT.

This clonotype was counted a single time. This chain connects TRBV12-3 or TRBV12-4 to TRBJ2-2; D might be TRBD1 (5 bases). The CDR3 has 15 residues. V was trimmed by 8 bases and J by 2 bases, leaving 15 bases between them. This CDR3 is CASRTTEKNTGELFF. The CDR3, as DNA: TGTGCCAGCCGCACGACAGAAAAAAACACCGGGGAGCTGTTTTTT.

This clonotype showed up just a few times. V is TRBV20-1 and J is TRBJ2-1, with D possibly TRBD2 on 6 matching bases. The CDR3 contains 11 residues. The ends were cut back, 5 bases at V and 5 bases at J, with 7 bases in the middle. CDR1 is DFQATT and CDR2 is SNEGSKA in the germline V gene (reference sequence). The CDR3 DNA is TGCAGTGCTCGGAGGGACAATGAGCAGTTCTTC. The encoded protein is CSARRDNEQFF.

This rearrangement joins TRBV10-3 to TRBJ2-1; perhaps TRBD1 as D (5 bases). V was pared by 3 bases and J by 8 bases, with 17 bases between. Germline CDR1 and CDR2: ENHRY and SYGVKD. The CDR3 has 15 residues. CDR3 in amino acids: CAISDRGQGGDEQFF. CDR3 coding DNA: TGTGCCATCAGTGATAGGGGTCAGGGTGGCGATGAGCAGTTCTTC.

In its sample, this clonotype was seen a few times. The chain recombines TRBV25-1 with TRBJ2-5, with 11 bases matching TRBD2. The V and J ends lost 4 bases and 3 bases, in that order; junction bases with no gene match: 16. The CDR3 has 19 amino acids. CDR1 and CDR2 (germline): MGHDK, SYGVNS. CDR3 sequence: CASSVLTSGAPKEKETQYF. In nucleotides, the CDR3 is TGTGCCAGCAGTGTCCTGACTAGCGGGGCACCGAAAGAGAAAGAGACCCAGTACTTC.

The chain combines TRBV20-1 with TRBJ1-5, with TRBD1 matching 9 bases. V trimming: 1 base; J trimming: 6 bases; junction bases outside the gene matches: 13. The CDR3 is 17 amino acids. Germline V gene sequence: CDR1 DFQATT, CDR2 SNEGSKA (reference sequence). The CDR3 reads CSARALPGQGVGQPQHF. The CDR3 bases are TGCAGTGCTAGAGCTCTACCGGGACAGGGAGTAGGTCAGCCCCAGCATTTT.